The clone carrying this T cell receptor (beta chain) appeared a few times. What it binds is unknown. The data derive from a study of beta chain features in type 1 diabetes. Background on the study: No age, gender or cell yield differences were seen between patients and healthy donors.

The CDR3 runs 15 residues. Germline V gene sequence: CDR1 SGHTA, CDR2 FQGNSA. V lost 1 base to trimming and J lost 1 base, with 10 bases between them. Study conclusions and caveats: A possible short-template PCR bias applies equally to patients and controls.

Of the isolated RNA, all was reverse transcribed, and so the sequenced material was expressed TCRB transcripts. This table comes from immunoSEQ multiplex PCR, and its TCRdb copy is limited to in-frame clones, with some not included. Among around 240,000 clones listed, around 10% were seen once. The receptor's source is a young woman in good health. Sequencing was carried out using naive CD4+ T cells from blood. The V gene is TRBV7-2, the J gene TRBJ1-1; TRBD1 might be the D (6 bases). CDR3 sequence: CASSLVTGPNTEAFF. CDR3 sequence (DNA): TGTGCCAGCAGCTTAGTAACAGGGCCGAACACTGAAGCTTTCTTT. Full variable domain (rest looked up from reference TRBV7-2 and TRBJ1-1): GAGVSQSPSNKVTEKGKDVELRCDPISGHTALYWYRQSLGQGLEFLIYFQGNSAPDKSGLPSDRFSAERTGGSVSTLTIQRTQQEDSAVYLCASSLVTGPNTEAFFGQGTRLTVV.